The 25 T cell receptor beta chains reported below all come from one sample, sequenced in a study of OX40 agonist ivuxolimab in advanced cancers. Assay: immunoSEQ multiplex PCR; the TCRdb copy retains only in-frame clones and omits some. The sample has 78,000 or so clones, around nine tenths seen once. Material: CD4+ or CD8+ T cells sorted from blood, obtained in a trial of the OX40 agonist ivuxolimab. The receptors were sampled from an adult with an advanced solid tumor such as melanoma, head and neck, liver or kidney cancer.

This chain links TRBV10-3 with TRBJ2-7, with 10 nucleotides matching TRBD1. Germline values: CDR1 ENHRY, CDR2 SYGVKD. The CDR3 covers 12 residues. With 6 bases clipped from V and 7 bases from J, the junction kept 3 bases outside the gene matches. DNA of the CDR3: TGTGCCATCAGGGGGACAGGGGAAGAGCAGTACTTC. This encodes CAIRGTGEEQYF.

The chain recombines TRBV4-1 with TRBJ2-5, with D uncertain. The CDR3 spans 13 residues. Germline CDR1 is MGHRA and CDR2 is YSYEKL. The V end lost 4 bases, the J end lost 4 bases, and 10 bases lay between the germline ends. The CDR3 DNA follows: TGCGCCAGCAGCCCGACCCGTCGAGAGACCCAGTACTTC. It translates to CASSPTRRETQYF.

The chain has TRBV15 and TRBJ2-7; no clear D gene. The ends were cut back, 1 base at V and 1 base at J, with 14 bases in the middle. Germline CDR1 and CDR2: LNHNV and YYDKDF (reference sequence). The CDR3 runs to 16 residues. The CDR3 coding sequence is TGTGCCACCAGCAGAGTTGGAGACGCCGGATCCTACGAGCAGTACTTC. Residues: CATSRVGDAGSYEQYF.

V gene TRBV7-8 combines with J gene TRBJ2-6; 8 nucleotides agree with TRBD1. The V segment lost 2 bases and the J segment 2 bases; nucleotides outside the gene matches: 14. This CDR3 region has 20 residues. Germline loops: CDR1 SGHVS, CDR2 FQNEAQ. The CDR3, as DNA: TGTGCCAGCAGCTTATTCGCCCGTGACCAGGGGGCTGCTGGGGCCAACGTCCTGACTTTC. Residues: CASSLFARDQGAAGANVLTF.

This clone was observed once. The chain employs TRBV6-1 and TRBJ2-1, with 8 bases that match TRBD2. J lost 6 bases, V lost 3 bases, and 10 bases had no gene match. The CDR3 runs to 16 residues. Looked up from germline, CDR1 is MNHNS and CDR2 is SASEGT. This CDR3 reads CASSDKSGRRSNEQFF. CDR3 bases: TGTGCCAGCAGTGACAAAAGCGGGAGAAGAAGCAATGAGCAGTTCTTC.

Here the CDR3 DNA reads TGCGCCAGCACCCAACTAGCGGGAGCCGAGCAGTACTTC. Amino acids: CASTQLAGAEQYF. J is TRBJ2-7 and V is TRBV10-1; TRBD2 matches 11 bases. Germline V gene lookup returns CDR1 WNHNN and CDR2 SYGVQD (reference sequence). Trimming took 7 bases from V and 6 from J; bases not matched to a gene: 5. CDR3 length equals 13 residues.

The CDR3 nucleotides are TGTGCCAGCAGCCGACCGGGACAGGGGATCTACGAGCAGTACTTC. Its translation: CASSRPGQGIYEQYF. J is TRBJ2-7 and V is TRBV7-2; 10 positions agree with TRBD1. V lost 5 bases to trimming and J lost 3 bases; unmatched junction nucleotides: 7. The germline V gene encodes CDR1 SGHTA and CDR2 FQGNSA. The CDR3 extends over 15 amino acids.

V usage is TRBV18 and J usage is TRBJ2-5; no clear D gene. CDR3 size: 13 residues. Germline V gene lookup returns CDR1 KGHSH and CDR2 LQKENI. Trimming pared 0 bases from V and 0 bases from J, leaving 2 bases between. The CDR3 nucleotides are TGTGCCAGCTCACCACCGCACCAAGAGACCCAGTACTTC. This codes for CASSPPHQETQYF. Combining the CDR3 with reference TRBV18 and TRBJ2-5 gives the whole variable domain NAGVMQNPRHLVRRRGQEARLRCSPMKGHSHVYWYRQLPEEGLKFMVYLQKENIIDESGMPKERFSAEFPKEGPSILRIQQVVRGDSAAYFCASSPPHQETQYFGPGTRLLVL.

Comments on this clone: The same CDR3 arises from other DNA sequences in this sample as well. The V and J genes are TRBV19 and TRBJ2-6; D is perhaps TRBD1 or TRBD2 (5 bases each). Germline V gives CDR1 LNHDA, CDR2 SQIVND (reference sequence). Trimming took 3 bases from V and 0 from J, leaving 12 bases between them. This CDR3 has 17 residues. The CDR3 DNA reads TGTGCCAGTAGTATCGGTCAGGGAGCCTCTGGGGCCAACGTCCTGACTTTC. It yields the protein CASSIGQGASGANVLTF.

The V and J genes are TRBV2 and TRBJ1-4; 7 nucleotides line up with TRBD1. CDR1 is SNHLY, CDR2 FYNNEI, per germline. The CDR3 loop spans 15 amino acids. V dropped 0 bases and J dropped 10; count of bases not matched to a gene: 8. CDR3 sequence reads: CASSEAAPSGGKLFF. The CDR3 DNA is TGTGCCAGCAGTGAAGCGGCCCCGTCAGGGGGAAAACTGTTTTTT. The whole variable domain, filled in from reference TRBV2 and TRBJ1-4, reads EPEVTQTPSHQVTQMGQEVILRCVPISNHLYFYWYRQILGQKVEFLVSFYNNEISEKSEIFDDQFSVERPDGSNFTLKIRSTKLEDSAMYFCASSEAAPSGGKLFFGSGTQLSVL.

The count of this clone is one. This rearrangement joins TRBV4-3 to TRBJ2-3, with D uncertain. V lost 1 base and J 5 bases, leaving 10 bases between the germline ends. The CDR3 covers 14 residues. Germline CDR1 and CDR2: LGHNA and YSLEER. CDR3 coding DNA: TGCGCCAGCAGCCAAGGACTGGAGCGAGATACGCAGTATTTT. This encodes CASSQGLERDTQYF.

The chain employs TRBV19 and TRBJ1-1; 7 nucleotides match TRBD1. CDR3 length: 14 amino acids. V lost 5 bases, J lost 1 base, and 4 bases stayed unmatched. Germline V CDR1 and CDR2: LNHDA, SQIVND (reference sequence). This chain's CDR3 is CASSQTGRNTEAFF. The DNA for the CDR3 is TGTGCCAGTAGTCAGACAGGGAGGAACACTGAAGCTTTCTTT.

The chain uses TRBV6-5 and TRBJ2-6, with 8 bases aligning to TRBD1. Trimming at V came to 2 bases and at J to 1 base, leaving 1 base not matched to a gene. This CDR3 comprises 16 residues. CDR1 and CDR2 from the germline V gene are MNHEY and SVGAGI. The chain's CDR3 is CASSYRQGSGANVLTF. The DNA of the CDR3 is TGTGCCAGCAGTTACAGACAGGGGTCTGGGGCCAACGTCCTGACTTTC.

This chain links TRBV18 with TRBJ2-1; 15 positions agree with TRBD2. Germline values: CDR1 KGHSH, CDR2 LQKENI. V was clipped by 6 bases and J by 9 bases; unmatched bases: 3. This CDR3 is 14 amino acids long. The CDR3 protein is CASSQGLAGGEQFF. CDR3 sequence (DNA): TGTGCCAGCTCCCAGGGACTAGCGGGGGGTGAGCAGTTCTTC.

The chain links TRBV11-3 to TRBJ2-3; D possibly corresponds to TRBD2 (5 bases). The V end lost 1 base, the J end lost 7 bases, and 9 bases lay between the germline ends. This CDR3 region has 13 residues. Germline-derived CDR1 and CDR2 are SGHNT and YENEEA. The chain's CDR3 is CASSLVSGNTQYF. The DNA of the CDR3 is TGTGCCAGCAGCTTAGTGTCGGGAAATACGCAGTATTTT.

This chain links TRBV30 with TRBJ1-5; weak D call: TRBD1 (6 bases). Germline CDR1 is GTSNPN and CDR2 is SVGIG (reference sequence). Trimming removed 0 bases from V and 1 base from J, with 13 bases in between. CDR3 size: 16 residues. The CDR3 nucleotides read TGTGCCTGGAGTGTACGGGGGGGCCAAAGCAATCAGCCCCAGCATTTT. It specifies CAWSVRGGQSNQPQHF. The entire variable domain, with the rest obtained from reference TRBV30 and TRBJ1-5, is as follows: SQTIHQWPATLVQPVGSPLSLECTVEGTSNPNLYWYRQAAGRGLQLLFYSVGIGQISSEVPQNLSASRPQDRQFILSSKKLLLSDSGFYLCAWSVRGGQSNQPQHFGDGTRLSIL.

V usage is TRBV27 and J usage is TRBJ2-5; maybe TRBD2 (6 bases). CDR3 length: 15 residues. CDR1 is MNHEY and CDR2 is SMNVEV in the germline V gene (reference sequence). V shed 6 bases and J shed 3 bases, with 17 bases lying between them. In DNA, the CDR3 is TGTGCCAGCAGACGGTGGGCTAGCGAAGAAGAGACCCAGTACTTC. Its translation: CASRRWASEEETQYF.

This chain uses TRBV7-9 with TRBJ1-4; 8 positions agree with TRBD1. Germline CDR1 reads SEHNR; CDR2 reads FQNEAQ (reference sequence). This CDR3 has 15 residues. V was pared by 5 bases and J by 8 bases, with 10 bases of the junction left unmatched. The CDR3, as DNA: TGTGCCAGCAGCCCAGGGACAGGTCCTCGAGAAAAACTGTTTTTT. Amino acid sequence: CASSPGTGPREKLFF.

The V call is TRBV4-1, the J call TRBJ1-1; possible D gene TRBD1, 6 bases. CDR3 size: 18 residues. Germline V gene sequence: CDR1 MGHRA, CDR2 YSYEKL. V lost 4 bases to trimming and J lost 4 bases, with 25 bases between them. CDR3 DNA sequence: TGCGCCAGCAGCCTCGTACGGCCAGGAGTAGGGGGAGTCACTGAAGCTTTCTTT. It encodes CASSLVRPGVGGVTEAFF.

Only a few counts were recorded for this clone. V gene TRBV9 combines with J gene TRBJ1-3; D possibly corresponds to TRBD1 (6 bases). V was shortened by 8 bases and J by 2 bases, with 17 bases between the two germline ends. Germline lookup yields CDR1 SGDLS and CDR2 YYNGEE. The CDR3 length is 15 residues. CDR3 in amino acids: CASTTEGGTGNTIYF. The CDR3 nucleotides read TGTGCCAGTACCACGGAGGGGGGAACTGGAAACACCATATATTTT. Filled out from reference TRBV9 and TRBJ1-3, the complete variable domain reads DSGVTQTPKHLITATGQRVTLRCSPRSGDLSVYWYQQSLDQGLQFLIQYYNGEERAKGNILERFSAQQFPDLHSELNLSSLELGDSALYFCASTTEGGTGNTIYFGEGSWLTVV.

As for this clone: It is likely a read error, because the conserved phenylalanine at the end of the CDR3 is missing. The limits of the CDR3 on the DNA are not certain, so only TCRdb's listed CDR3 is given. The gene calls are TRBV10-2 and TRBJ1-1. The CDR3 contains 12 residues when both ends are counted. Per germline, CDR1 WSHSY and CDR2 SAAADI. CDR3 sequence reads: CASSESTLQRLY.

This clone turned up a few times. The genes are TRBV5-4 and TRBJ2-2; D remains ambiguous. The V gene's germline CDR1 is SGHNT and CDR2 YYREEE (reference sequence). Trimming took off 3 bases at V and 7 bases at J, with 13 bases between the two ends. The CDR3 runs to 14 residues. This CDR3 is CASSSDISGGELFF. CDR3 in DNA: TGTGCCAGCAGCTCTGACATCTCGGGCGGGGAGCTGTTTTTT.

CDR3 DNA: TGTGCCACCAGCAGAGTCCGCGGGACTAGCGGCGAGCAGTACTTC. This codes for CATSRVRGTSGEQYF. The rearrangement links TRBV15 to TRBJ2-7; 11 nucleotides line up with TRBD2. V dropped 1 base and J dropped 6; count of bases not matched to a gene: 5. The germline CDR1 and CDR2 sequences are LNHNV and YYDKDF (reference sequence). The CDR3 contains 15 residues.

The CDR3 is CASNSDRAGDNEQFF. The CDR3 nucleotides read TGTGCCAGCAACAGTGACCGCGCGGGGGACAATGAGCAGTTCTTC. The V and J genes are TRBV6-1 and TRBJ2-1; 7 nucleotides align to TRBD2. Unmatched junction bases numbered 11, after V lost 7 bases and J lost 5 bases. Per the germline V gene, CDR1 is MNHNS and CDR2 is SASEGT. This CDR3 is built from 15 residues.

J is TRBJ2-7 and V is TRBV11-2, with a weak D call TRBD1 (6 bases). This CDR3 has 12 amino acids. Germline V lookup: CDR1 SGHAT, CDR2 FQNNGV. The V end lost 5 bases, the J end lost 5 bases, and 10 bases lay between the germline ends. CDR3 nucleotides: TGTGCCAGCAGCCCCCAGGGGAACGAGCAGTACTTC. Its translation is CASSPQGNEQYF.